A single T cell receptor beta chain is shown here with its context. These data come from a study of blood T cell repertoires in COVID-19. Across the study: COVID-19 samples from acute and convalescent phases originated in the United States, Italy and Spain. Sources were T cells, B-cell-depleted T cells, or PBMCs; the material itself was cDNA or gDNA.

Which cohort a participant joined came from the clinical history participants gave. This CDR3 contains 14 residues. Germline CDR1 and CDR2: DFQATT and SNEGSKA (reference sequence). V dropped 3 bases and J dropped 5; count of bases not matched to a gene: 5. Here immunoSEQ multiplex PCR was the method, and the copy in TCRdb shows in-frame clones only, minus some. The table records 200,000 or so clones, approximately 83% of them present only once. This chain joins TRBV20-1 and TRBJ1-1; 11 bases agree with TRBD1. The TCR comes from a man between 35 and 55 years old who had recovered from COVID-19. The source material was PBMCs or T cells enriched from blood (not recorded which). CDR3 region: CSASVGQGVTEAFF. In nucleotides, the CDR3 is TGCAGTGCTAGTGTGGGACAGGGGGTGACTGAAGCTTTCTTT.